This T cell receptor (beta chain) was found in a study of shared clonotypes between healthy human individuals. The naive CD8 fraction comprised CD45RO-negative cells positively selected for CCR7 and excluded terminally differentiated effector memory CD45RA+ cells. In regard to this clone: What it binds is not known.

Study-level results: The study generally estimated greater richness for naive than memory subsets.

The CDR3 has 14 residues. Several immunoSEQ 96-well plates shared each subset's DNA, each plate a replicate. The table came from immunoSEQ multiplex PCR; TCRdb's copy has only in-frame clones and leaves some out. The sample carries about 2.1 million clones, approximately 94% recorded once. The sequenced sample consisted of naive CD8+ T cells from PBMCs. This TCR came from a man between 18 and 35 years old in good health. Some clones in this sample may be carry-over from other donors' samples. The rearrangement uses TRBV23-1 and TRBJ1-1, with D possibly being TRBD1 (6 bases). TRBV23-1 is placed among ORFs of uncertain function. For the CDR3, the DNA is TGCCTTGCTGGCGGGGGGGGCAGGAACACTGAAGCTTTCTTT. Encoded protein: CLAGGGGRNTEAFF.